This T cell receptor (beta chain) was profiled in a study of T cells after yellow fever vaccination. Points from the study as a whole: The secondary response was weaker, and its peak arrived faster, on day 5 versus 15. Shared CD4/CD8 clonotypes were a small share, likely from convergent recombination.

This clonotype was recorded a few times. Its matching antigen is unknown. CDR3 length: 16 residues. V gave up 4 bases and J gave up 1 base; unmatched junction bases: 7. Germline V gene data show CDR1 as SGHRS and CDR2 as YFSETQ. TCR cDNA, made by 5'RACE template switching, carried an added universal primer site and UMIs. One entry per CDR3 protein results from TCRdb running MiXCR on the 5' RACE reads. Counted here are more than 350,000 distinct CDR3 sequences, approximately 10% occurring once; the ten biggest clones make up roughly 18%. V usage is TRBV5-1 and J usage is TRBJ2-5; TRBD2 aligns across 10 bases. The TCR sequence derives from a man aged 18-30 years who received the YFV17D yellow fever vaccine. This sample comprised PBMCs, obtained on the day of the first yellow fever vaccination. The CDR3 DNA reads as TGCGCCAGCAGCCCGCTAACTAGCGGGGCCCAAGAGACCCAGTACTTC. It specifies CASSPLTSGAQETQYF.